This TCR beta chain is drawn from a study of blood T cell repertoires in COVID-19. Study as a whole: In each case, the material was cDNA or gDNA derived from T cells, B-cell-depleted T cells, or PBMCs.

The CDR3 runs to 15 residues. Germline CDR1 reads SGHRS; CDR2 reads YFSETQ. V lost 4 bases to trimming and J lost 1 base; unmatched junction nucleotides: 6. Source study methods: Nucleated cell counts were estimated from reference gene primer amplification. Here immunoSEQ multiplex PCR was the method, and the copy in TCRdb shows in-frame clones only, minus some. V and J calls and clone size are given by that table; D and trimming were obtained from the DNA. The data show tens of thousands of clones, with roughly 83% seen just once and around 12% held by the top ten. The specimen was peripheral blood. The source is a human donor in a cohort sampled during active COVID-19. The chain recombines TRBV5-1 with TRBJ1-1; 8 bases align to TRBD1. The CDR3 DNA follows: TGCGCCAGCAGCACAGGACAGGGTAAGAACACTGAAGCTTTCTTT. Its protein is CASSTGQGKNTEAFF. Full variable domain (rest looked up from reference TRBV5-1 and TRBJ1-1): KAGVTQTPRYLIKTRGQQVTLSCSPISGHRSVSWYQQTPGQGLQFLFEYFSETQRNKGNFPGRFSGRQFSNSRSEMNVSTLELGDSALYLCASSTGQGKNTEAFFGQGTRLTVV.